The 3 T cell receptor beta chains below come from one sample, sequenced in a study of blood T cells in healthy people across ages. The authors ran a second PCR of roughly 6 to 12 cycles using a sample-barcoded 5' primer and a J-beta primer mix. TCRdb re-called the 5' RACE reads with MiXCR, one entry per CDR3 protein. The table has around 1.5 million distinct CDR3 sequences, about 35% seen once. The sample comprised blood. The receptors were gathered from a woman aged 25 to 39 in good health.

The chain combines TRBV7-9 with TRBJ2-7, with 7 bases aligning to TRBD2. This CDR3 has 17 amino acids. With V trimmed by 1 base and J by 0 bases, 9 bases remained unmatched. Germline CDR1 SEHNR, CDR2 FQNEAQ (reference sequence). The CDR3 nucleotides read TGTGCCAGCAGCTTAGGGCGGCTGGGAGGGATCTCCTACGAGCAGTACTTC. It is translated as CASSLGRLGGISYEQYF.

The V gene is TRBV6-1, the J gene TRBJ2-7; D unresolved. CDR1 and CDR2 from the germline V gene are MNHNS and SASEGT. Trimming took off 6 bases at V and 0 bases at J, with 15 bases between the two ends. The CDR3 is 15 residues long. CDR3 sequence (DNA): TGTGCCAGCAGCGCAGATTTAGGGTTCTCCTACGAGCAGTACTTC. This encodes CASSADLGFSYEQYF.

This rearrangement joins TRBV6-1 to TRBJ2-7; D gene unclear. Trimming left V 3 bases short and J 1 base short, with 13 bases between. Germline V gives CDR1 MNHNS, CDR2 SASEGT. This CDR3 contains 15 residues. The CDR3 nucleotides are TGTGCCAGCAGTGACTTTGGGCAGTTATCCTACGAGCAGTACTTC. Translating gives CASSDFGQLSYEQYF.